The subject of this entry is one T cell receptor beta chain. The antigen is not known. Germline-derived CDR1 and CDR2 are MNHEY and SMNVEV (reference sequence). The CDR3 has 15 amino acids. V lost 4 bases, J lost 5 bases, and 9 bases stayed unmatched. These data are taken from a study of T cell repertoires in cytomegalovirus infection. Study-level background: Alongside well-studied HLA-B-restricted CMV epitopes, recently identified HLA-C-restricted CMV epitopes were also used. It can be stated that public TCR beta signatures indicated CMV infection as well as a matching HLA type. The study's findings and limits: Pooled public TCR beta family frequency picked out CMV carriers with the relevant HLA. Dominant in the ex vivo response were TCR beta clonotypes restricted by HLA-C and specific for CMV.

MiXCR, run by TCRdb on the reads, gives a single entry per CDR3 protein. The sample lists about 310,000 distinct CDR3 sequences, approximately 25% occurring once. Here the sequenced sample was cultured PBMCs, taken from culture after CMV antigen stimulation. The TCR originated in a human donor in good health (CMV status not recorded). Some clones in this sample may be carry-over from other donors' samples. This rearrangement joins TRBV27 to TRBJ2-7, with 9 bases that match TRBD1. The CDR3 here is CASSSTGQGLHEQYF. The CDR3 coding sequence is TGTGCCAGCAGTTCTACGGGACAGGGCCTCCACGAGCAGTACTTC.